This T cell receptor (beta chain) stems from a study of human T cells and chemical hapten exposure (dated by TCRdb to about 2021). For the wider study: For sensitization, 2% DPC in acetone was applied to a 2 cm by 2 cm area of upper inner arm skin. Patients additionally received weekly therapeutic DPC doses to the scalp throughout the roughly 25-week study period. Patch tests used Finn chambers with 0.01% DPC on the upper back, scored after 6 days by International Contact Dermatitis Research Group standards. Alopecia areata with under or over 50% scalp involvement, alopecia totalis and alopecia universalis were represented in the patient cohort, which was mostly female. Libraries were combined into a pool for sequencing, and differences in TCR yield between samples came mainly from small differences in library volumes within the pool. This study followed changes in the peripheral blood TCR repertoire in vivo during primary and secondary sensitization of alopecia patients to the hapten diphenylcyclopropenone (DPC). Blood samples were taken from patients before sensitization (week 0) and at 2, 6 and about 24 weeks after DPC sensitization. Roughly 30 alopecia patients provided blood for TCR sequencing at one to four time points (pre-sensitization, 2, 6 and 24 weeks). The study at large found these results: Because all patients had alopecia, a presumed autoimmune disease, the immune response of the patients might differ from that of healthy individuals. Patch test score correlated positively with the number of PT1 expanded TCRs, reaching significance at thresholds 8, 16 and 32 but not at 4. Compared with pre-sensitization or healthy control sets, expanded TCRs formed significantly more large CDR3 similarity clusters, which is consistent with antigen-driven responses. After repeated subsampling, changes were observed in the strength of the expansion versus patch-test correlation and in the threshold at which the correlation became significant. No change with DPC sensitization was found in the number of TCRs above 1 in 1000 frequency, and no evidence of global repertoire structure alterations was found.

To prepare the library, RACE was applied. The instrument was a NextSeq 500. During library preparation, unique molecular identifiers were attached to individual cDNA molecules so that TCRs could be counted quantitatively and reproducibly. For every blood RNA sample, sequencing covered both the TCR alpha and TCR beta chains. Turning to the authors' computational methods: A median of about 87,000 TCRs per sample was observed, with a range of about 20,000 to 690,600. V, J and CDR3 annotation of the TCR reads was performed with the Decombinator software suite. For PS versus PT1 abundance plots, all samples were subsampled to the same number of TCRs (28,000). TCRs were defined as expanded if absent before sensitization and observed at least eight times at the 2-week time point. TCRdb handled the public reads itself, with Q25 trimming in fastp and clone calling in MiXCR, and kept productive beta chains. For every CDR3 protein sequence, its rows merge into one entry that carries the most common genes and DNA. What appears here as the V and J calls and clone size reflects TCRdb's work, not the paper's. For this sample the table gives a few hundred thousand distinct CDR3 sequences, of which more than 5% were detected only once. The ten biggest clones cover less than 6.5% of the sample.

As encoded in the germline V gene, CDR1 is SGHTA while CDR2 is FQGNSA. Counted from cysteine to phenylalanine, this CDR3 has 15 amino acids. Just the 45-base CDR3 DNA is kept, in frame starting at base 1. Trimming takes 5 bases from V and 6 bases from J, and the germline ends sit 17 bases apart. The label giving this sample's time point can be read as: patch test 2, 6 weeks after DPC sensitization. The sample's treatment or condition label is to be understood as: therapeutic diphenylcyclopropenone sensitization with weekly scalp DPC. Blood at each patch-test visit was drawn before the patch test was applied. Patients were considered eligible if aged 18 to 70, diagnosed with alopecia and deemed suitable for DPC therapy, and patients were excluded if pregnant. Total RNA was extracted from unfractionated whole blood collected in Tempus Blood RNA tubes. This clonotype showed up just a few times. Its antigen specificity is not known. No base-level quality is on record; no much larger clone is a single base apart.

This TCR came from a woman aged 18-29 years with alopecia areata. Some clones in this sample may be carry-over from other donors' samples. The sample in question was whole blood, obtained in connection with sensitization to the hapten diphenylcyclopropenone (DPC). The rearrangement joined TRBV7-2 to TRBJ2-4, with the D call tentatively TRBD1 or TRBD2, each fitting 5 bases. The CDR3 has the sequence CASSLLGPRGNIQYF. The nucleotide sequence is TGTGCCAGCAGCCTTTTGGGGCCTCGGGGAAACATTCAGTACTTC.